This TCR beta chain was obtained from a study of T cell responses to AZD1222 COVID-19 vaccine (dated by TCRdb to the early 2020s). Background on the whole study: A total of just over 230 trial participants underwent TCR sequencing, of whom 200 to 220 received two doses of AZD1222 and some 26 received two doses of the MenACWY control vaccine. Enrollment into the trials was organized by age into subgroups of 18-55, 56-69 and 70-plus years, and those subgroups contained roughly 140, 27 and 60 TCR-sequenced participants, respectively.

Paper-wide results and their limitations: No day 14 peak-response samples were available, so repertoires were characterized only after the peak T cell response. Most participants were white British and females outnumbered males, and the authors suggested that clonal diversity may have been underestimated. The 56-69-year group was small, and its depth increase did not reach significance, likely because of low power. Reportedly, close to half of the unique spike-specific TCRs recognized epitopes lying outside the regions that are mutated in the B.1.351 and B.1.1.7 variants. Conclusions about previously exposed vaccinees are limited because only five to seven AZD1222 recipients were SARS-CoV-2 seropositive at baseline. The whole spike protein was spanned by vaccine-associated CD4 TCRs, and dominant responses were seen in regions 160-218 and 743-854. After two AZD1222 doses, spike-specific TCR breadth and depth were significantly higher than at day 0 and than in MenACWY recipients.

Its CDR3 holds 16 amino acids, cysteine through phenylalanine. Only the CDR3 part of the read is kept: 48 bases, read in frame from the first base. CDR1 and CDR2, per the germline V gene, are SGHRS and YFSETQ. V is reduced by 3 bases and J by 0 bases, leaving a spacing of 13 bases between them. The time point label here, explained by the study, means: about 28 days (+/-7) after the second vaccine dose. This sample's treatment or condition label indicates: meningococcal conjugate vaccine given as trial control. The vaccinee samples were drawn from two UK trials, COV001 and COV002, one of which was a single-blind randomized controlled phase 2/3 trial testing AZD1222 (ChAdOx1 nCoV-19) in healthy adults. Trial participant PBMC samples were collected at day 0 and day 28 after the second dose for TCRbeta chain sequencing. As for this clone: This clone's antigen is unknown. Nothing much larger sits one base from this clone, and base qualities are not available.

The CDR3 regions of human TCRbeta chains were analyzed by immunosequencing. Per the authors' processing: Repertoire TCRs were matched against a reference library of SARS-CoV-2-specific TCRs generated with the MIRA antigen-specificity platform. Breadth meant the fraction of unique TCRs that were SARS-CoV-2-associated, whereas depth meant the fraction of total T cells that were SARS-CoV-2-associated. Using the MIRA data, each spike-specific TCR was mapped to the spike region that the TCR reacts to and placed in a CD4 or CD8 class. Log10-transformed breadth and depth values were compared by one-way ANOVA with Sidak's multiple comparisons tests. TCRdb re-hosts the immuneACCESS table, in-frame sequences only. Its copies lack some clones; in the studies checked, an unresolved V gene accounts for under half of them, and the cause for the rest is not known. Clone size and the V and J calls come from that table; the DNA yielded D and trimming. In all, the sample holds fewer than 75,000 clones, and around nine tenths of those were seen once. The ten largest clones take up roughly 6.3% of the sample.

This receptor chain uses TRBV5-1 and TRBJ2-1; the D segment could be TRBD1, given 6 matching bases. This receptor was obtained from an adult who received the MenACWY meningococcal vaccine as a control. The source material was peripheral blood, sampled 28 days after the second dose of the MenACWY control vaccine. CDR3 region: CASSSAADSSYNEQFF. The nucleotide sequence reads TGCGCCAGCAGCTCCGCAGCGGACAGCTCCTACAATGAGCAGTTCTTC.